Detailed here is one T cell receptor (beta chain). What it binds is unknown. A read error may be the cause here, since a much bigger clone is one base away. The CDR3 extends over 17 amino acids. In germline, CDR1 is MDHEN, CDR2 SYDVKM. Template switching added a universal primer site, and cDNA bore unique molecular identifiers. TCRdb redid the calling of the 5' RACE reads with MiXCR, one entry per CDR3 protein. The repertoire consists of about 1.7 million distinct CDR3 sequences, with more than 30% occurring once and the leading ten covering approximately 0.29%. This sample was included in a study of identical twins. General study findings and limits: Models underestimated out-of-frame TCR alpha sharing in monozygotic twins. Out-of-frame beta sequences exhibited a weaker degree of excess twin sharing. Donors were not followed over many years; analysis was cross-sectional.

The chain couples TRBV28 to TRBJ2-5; 9 positions match TRBD2. The J call may be in error: the DNA end matches TRBJ2-4 better. Sequenced sample: cord blood. This TCR was sampled from a newborn girl in good health. For the CDR3, the DNA is TGTGCCAGCAGTTTACCTTGCCTAAGTAGCGGGAGCGGCATTCAGTACTTC. Its translation: CASSLPCLSSGSGIQYF.